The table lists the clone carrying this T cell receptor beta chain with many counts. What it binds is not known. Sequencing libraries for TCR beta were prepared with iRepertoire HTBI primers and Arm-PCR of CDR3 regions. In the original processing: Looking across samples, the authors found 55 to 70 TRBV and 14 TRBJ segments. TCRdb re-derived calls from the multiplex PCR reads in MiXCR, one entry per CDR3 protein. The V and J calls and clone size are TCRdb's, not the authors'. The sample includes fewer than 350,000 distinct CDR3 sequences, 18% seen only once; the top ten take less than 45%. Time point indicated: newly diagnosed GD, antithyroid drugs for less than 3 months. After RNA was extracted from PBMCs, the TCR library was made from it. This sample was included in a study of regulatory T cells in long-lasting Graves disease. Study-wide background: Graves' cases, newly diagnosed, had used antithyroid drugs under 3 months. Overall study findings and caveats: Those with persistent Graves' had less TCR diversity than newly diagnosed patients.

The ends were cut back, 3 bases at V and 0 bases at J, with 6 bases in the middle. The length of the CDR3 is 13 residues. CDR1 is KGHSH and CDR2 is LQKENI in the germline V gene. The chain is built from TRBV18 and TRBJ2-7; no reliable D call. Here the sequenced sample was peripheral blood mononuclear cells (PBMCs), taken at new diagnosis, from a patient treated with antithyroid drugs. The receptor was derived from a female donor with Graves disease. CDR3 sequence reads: CASSPQSSYEQYF. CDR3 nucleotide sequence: TGTGCCAGCTCACCCCAGAGCTCCTACGAGCAGTACTTC.